Presented here are 16 T cell receptor beta chains from one specimen sequenced in a study of PD-1 blockade in classical Hodgkin lymphoma (dated by TCRdb to about 2020). The time point label of this sample denotes: cycle 4 day 1 (C4D1), after less than 7 weeks of nivolumab. Relapse after autologous stem cell transplantation had occurred in all trial patients, and cohorts A, B and C were distinguished by prior brentuximab vedotin exposure. Libraries were built with the immunoSEQ multiplex PCR assay. This is the immuneACCESS table as TCRdb keeps it, with only in-frame sequences that have V and J called. A part of the clones is gone; compared with another copy, unresolved V genes explain less than half, and the rest is unexplained. The sample profile shows roughly 52,000 clones; about 89% of them were found once. 6% to 7% of the sample lies in the top ten. This sample comprised peripheral blood mononuclear cells (PBMCs), obtained before the fourth cycle of nivolumab. The receptor source for this set is a human donor with classical Hodgkin lymphoma.

The rearrangement joins TRBV9 to TRBJ2-1; D is undetermined. The CDR3 covers 12 residues. V was shortened by 5 bases and J by 4 bases, with 7 bases between the two germline ends. The germline gives CDR1 SGDLS, CDR2 YYNGEE. The CDR3 reads CASSLGYNEQFF. As DNA, the CDR3 is TGTGCCAGCAGTCTCGGTTACAATGAGCAGTTCTTC.

This chain uses TRBV5-6 with TRBJ2-7; D perhaps matches TRBD1 (6 bases). The CDR3 length is 13 residues. The V end lost 3 bases, the J end lost 2 bases, and 9 bases lay between the germline ends. Germline-derived CDR1 and CDR2 are SGHDT and YYEEEE. For the CDR3, the DNA is TGTGCCAGCAGCTCCGGGACAACCTACGAGCAGTACTTC. Its translation is CASSSGTTYEQYF.

The rearrangement uses TRBV5-1 and TRBJ2-7, with D unresolved. The V gene's germline CDR1 is SGHRS and CDR2 YFSETQ. Trimming stripped 3 bases from V and 2 bases from J, with 12 bases between. This CDR3 is built from 14 residues. The DNA of the CDR3 is TGCGCCAGCAGCTCTCTCCGGCCTCCCTACGAGCAGTACTTC. Translating it yields CASSSLRPPYEQYF.

The chain links TRBV19 to TRBJ2-2; the D gene could be TRBD1 or TRBD2 (6 bases each). The V end was cut by 5 bases, the J end by 2 bases, with 9 bases between. CDR1 and CDR2 from the germline V gene are LNHDA and SQIVND (reference sequence). The CDR3 covers 14 residues. CDR3 loop: CASSPGANTGELFF. The CDR3, as DNA: TGTGCCAGTAGTCCGGGGGCCAACACCGGGGAGCTGTTTTTT.

The J gene is TRBJ2-1, the V gene TRBV9; D is perhaps TRBD1 (6 bases). The CDR3 covers 16 residues. V lost 6 bases, J lost 4 bases, and 20 bases lay in between. Germline values: CDR1 SGDLS, CDR2 YYNGEE. The CDR3 sequence is CASTQAGTPSYNEQFF. CDR3 DNA: TGTGCCAGCACCCAAGCCGGGACACCAAGTTACAATGAGCAGTTCTTC. Complete variable domain (other parts from reference TRBV9 and TRBJ2-1): DSGVTQTPKHLITATGQRVTLRCSPRSGDLSVYWYQQSLDQGLQFLIQYYNGEERAKGNILERFSAQQFPDLHSELNLSSLELGDSALYFCASTQAGTPSYNEQFFGPGTRLTVL.

The chain employs TRBV12-2 and TRBJ2-7; the table's D call of TRBD2 was not tested on the DNA. TRBV12-2 is shown as a pseudogene. CDR3 length equals 12 residues. The chain's CDR3 is CASLGGDYEQYF. The CDR3, as DNA: TGTGCAAGCCTGGGGGGGGACTACGAGCAGTACTTC.

Details on this clone: The same CDR3 also results from other DNA sequences found in this sample. The CDR3: CAGGQGIYEQYF. The CDR3 DNA sequence: TGTGCCGGCGGGCAGGGGATCTACGAGCAGTACTTC. The chain has TRBV6-6 and TRBJ2-7; D is possibly TRBD1 (6 bases). Trimming removed 11 bases at V and 3 bases at J, with 14 bases between. This CDR3 is 12 amino acids long. Germline-derived CDR1 and CDR2 are MNHNY and SVGAGI (reference sequence).

V and J are TRBV4-1 and TRBJ2-5; possibly TRBD2 for D (5 bases). The germline V and J ends were trimmed by 0 bases and 5 bases, with 16 bases remaining between them. The length of the CDR3 is 16 residues. Per germline, CDR1 MGHRA and CDR2 YSYEKL. For the CDR3, the DNA is TGCGCCAGCAGCCAAGAGACTACATCGGGGTTGGAGACCCAGTACTTC. This codes for CASSQETTSGLETQYF.

The chain joins TRBV5-6 to TRBJ2-7; D gene uncertain. The CDR3 extends over 14 amino acids. Germline V gives CDR1 SGHDT, CDR2 YYEEEE. Trimming removed 5 bases from V and 3 bases from J, with 15 bases in between. As DNA, the CDR3 is TGTGCCAGCAGTTTAGGAGTCTCTCTCTACGAGCAGTACTTC. Its translation: CASSLGVSLYEQYF.

This clone was seen more than once but under ten times. The chain links TRBV2 to TRBJ2-7; a weak D match, TRBD1 (6 bases). The CDR3 consists of 16 residues. Trimming took 6 bases from V and 5 from J, leaving 23 bases between them. Germline CDR1 SNHLY, CDR2 FYNNEI. The CDR3 loop reads CASRGAYGFTRDEQYF. The DNA of the CDR3 is TGTGCCAGCAGGGGGGCCTACGGGTTTACAAGGGACGAGCAGTACTTC.

This chain links TRBV2 with TRBJ1-4, with TRBD1 matching 8 bases. The CDR3 extends over 15 amino acids. The germline V gene encodes CDR1 SNHLY and CDR2 FYNNEI. V was clipped by 5 bases and J by 3 bases; unmatched bases: 5. This chain's CDR3 is CASSSGQDSNEKLFF. The CDR3 DNA is TGTGCCAGCAGTTCGGGACAGGACTCTAATGAAAAACTGTTTTTT.

In its sample, this clone was seen once. Here the CDR3 DNA reads TGTGCCAGCAGTGAAGGAAAGGGGGCCCAGCATTTT. This translates into CASSEGKGAQHF. The chain couples TRBV25-1 to TRBJ1-5; TRBD1 is a possible D gene (6 bases). Deletions cut 2 bases from V and 11 bases from J, with 10 bases between. The CDR3 runs 12 residues. Germline V gives CDR1 MGHDK, CDR2 SYGVNS.

The chain uses TRBV2 and TRBJ2-2; D possibly uses TRBD1 or TRBD2 (6 bases each). This CDR3 region has 15 residues. V was shortened by 4 bases and J by 3 bases, with 12 bases between the two germline ends. The germline gives CDR1 SNHLY, CDR2 FYNNEI. The CDR3 protein is CASSVSGADTGELFF. The DNA for the CDR3 is TGTGCCAGCAGTGTTTCGGGGGCGGACACCGGGGAGCTGTTTTTT.

This chain connects TRBV6-4 to TRBJ2-3, with 11 positions matching TRBD1. J was trimmed by 5 bases and V by 4 bases; bases with no gene match: 8. The length of the CDR3 is 16 residues. Germline CDR1 is MRHNA and CDR2 is SNTAGT. CDR3 region: CASSVSDRGQGDTQYF. The CDR3 DNA is TGTGCCAGCAGTGTATCGGACAGGGGGCAGGGAGATACGCAGTATTTT.

With respect to this clone: Other DNA sequences in this sample translate to the same CDR3. The rearrangement links TRBV18 to TRBJ1-4; no clear D. CDR1 is KGHSH and CDR2 is LQKENI in the germline V gene. Trimming took 2 bases from V and 0 from J, leaving 4 bases between them. The CDR3 is made up of 14 amino acids. The CDR3 DNA follows: TGTGCCAGCTCACCAACCGCAACTAATGAAAAACTGTTTTTT. The encoded protein is CASSPTATNEKLFF.

The chain employs TRBV25-1 and TRBJ1-1, with 7 bases identical to TRBD1. Per the germline V gene, CDR1 is MGHDK and CDR2 is SYGVNS. The CDR3 runs 14 residues. Trimming took 6 bases from V and 1 from J; bases not matched to a gene: 5. The CDR3 DNA reads TGTGCCAGCAGGAACGACAGGGCGAACACTGAAGCTTTCTTT. Translating it yields CASRNDRANTEAFF.